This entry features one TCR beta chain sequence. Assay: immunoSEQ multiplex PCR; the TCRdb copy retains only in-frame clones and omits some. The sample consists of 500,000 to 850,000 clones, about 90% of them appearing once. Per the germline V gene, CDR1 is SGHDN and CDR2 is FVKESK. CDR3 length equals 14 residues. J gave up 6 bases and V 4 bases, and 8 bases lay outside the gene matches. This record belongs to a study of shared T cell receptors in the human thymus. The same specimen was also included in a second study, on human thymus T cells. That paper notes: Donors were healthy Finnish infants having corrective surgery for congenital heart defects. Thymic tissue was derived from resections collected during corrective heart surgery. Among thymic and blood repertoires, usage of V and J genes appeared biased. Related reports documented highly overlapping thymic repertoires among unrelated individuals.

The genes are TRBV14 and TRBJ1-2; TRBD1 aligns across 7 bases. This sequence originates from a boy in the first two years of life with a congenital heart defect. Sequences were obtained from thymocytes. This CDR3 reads CASSPLDRIHGYTF. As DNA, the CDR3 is TGTGCCAGCAGCCCCTTGGACAGGATTCATGGCTACACCTTC.